The next 9 T cell receptor beta chains were all read from a single sample in a study of shared clonotypes between healthy human individuals. The assay was immunoSEQ multiplex PCR, and TCRdb's table has in-frame clones only and misses some. The sample records some 2.4 million clones, roughly 93% being singletons. The sequenced material came from naive CD4+ T cells from PBMCs. The subset here: CD45RA+ positively selected. The receptor set was obtained from a young man in good health. Some clones in this sample may be carry-over from other donors' samples.

The CDR3 here is CASSITWRGETQYF. The CDR3 DNA is TGTGCCAGCAGTATAACCTGGAGGGGTGAGACCCAGTACTTC. V gene TRBV2 combines with J gene TRBJ2-5, with D tentatively TRBD2 (6 bases). V lost 5 bases, J lost 5 bases, and 15 bases lay in between. In germline, CDR1 is SNHLY, CDR2 FYNNEI. The CDR3 loop spans 14 amino acids.

This chain connects TRBV7-2 to TRBJ2-5; no reliable D call. V dropped 2 bases and J dropped 5 bases, with 6 bases sitting between them. The CDR3 has 12 amino acids. The germline gives CDR1 SGHTA, CDR2 FQGNSA. This chain's CDR3 is CASSLRSETQYF. The DNA of the CDR3 is TGTGCCAGCAGCTTACGGTCGGAGACCCAGTACTTC. Filled out from reference TRBV7-2 and TRBJ2-5, the complete variable domain reads GAGVSQSPSNKVTEKGKDVELRCDPISGHTALYWYRQSLGQGLEFLIYFQGNSAPDKSGLPSDRFSAERTGGSVSTLTIQRTQQEDSAVYLCASSLRSETQYFGPGTRLLVL.

The CDR3 nucleotides are TGTGCCAGCAGGGACAGGGAGACTGAAGCTTTCTTT. It specifies CASRDRETEAFF. This rearrangement joins TRBV6-1 to TRBJ1-1; 8 bases line up with TRBD1. Trimming at V came to 6 bases and at J to 5 bases, leaving 2 bases not matched to a gene. CDR1 is MNHNS, CDR2 SASEGT, per germline. This CDR3 has 12 amino acids.

The rearrangement joins TRBV15 to TRBJ1-2; D is perhaps TRBD1 (5 bases). Germline V lookup: CDR1 LNHNV, CDR2 YYDKDF (reference sequence). This CDR3 is 13 amino acids long. V lost 0 bases to trimming and J lost 7 bases, with 9 bases between them. In nucleotides, the CDR3 is TGTGCCACCAGCAGAGAGGGGGGGACTGGCTACACCTTC. Amino acids: CATSREGGTGYTF. The complete variable domain, with remaining parts taken from reference TRBV15 and TRBJ1-2, reads DAMVIQNPRYQVTQFGKPVTLSCSQTLNHNVMYWYQQKSSQAPKLLFHYYDKDFNNEADTPDNFQSRRPNTSFCFLDIRSPGLGDTAMYLCATSREGGTGYTFGSGTRLTVV.

Concerning this clone itself: The sample has other DNA sequences that encode this CDR3 too. The chain recombines TRBV7-2 with TRBJ2-5; 8 bases are shared with TRBD2. Germline V CDR1 and CDR2: SGHTA, FQGNSA. The CDR3 runs 15 residues. V was pared by 5 bases and J by 5 bases, with 10 bases of the junction left unmatched. The CDR3 here is CASSPPSGRGETQYF. Written as DNA, the CDR3 is TGTGCCAGCAGCCCCCCGAGCGGGAGAGGGGAGACCCAGTACTTC.

The V call is TRBV27, the J call TRBJ1-4; 8 bases map to TRBD1. The CDR3 consists of 15 residues. The trim removed 10 bases at V and 2 bases at J, leaving 9 bases unmatched. Germline V gene sequence: CDR1 MNHEY, CDR2 SMNVEV (reference sequence). As DNA, the CDR3 is TGTGCCACTAATAGACAGGGGAGGACTAATGAAAAACTGTTTTTT. Its translation is CATNRQGRTNEKLFF.

With respect to this clone: The identical CDR3 is also encoded by other nucleotide sequences in the sample. The V and J genes are TRBV18 and TRBJ2-5; D is undetermined. The CDR3 has 12 residues. Germline loops: CDR1 KGHSH, CDR2 LQKENI. Trimming left V 5 bases short and J 1 base short, with 5 bases between. CDR3 region: CASSTSQETQYF. The CDR3 nucleotides read TGTGCCAGCTCAACATCCCAAGAGACCCAGTACTTC.

The count of this clone is one. The chain employs TRBV11-2 and TRBJ2-7; 9 nucleotides line up with TRBD1. Germline CDR1 is SGHAT and CDR2 is FQNNGV. The length of the CDR3 is 13 residues. After removal of 5 bases from V and 3 bases from J, the junction contained 2 bases not matched to a gene. CDR3 residues: CASSRDRDYEQYF. DNA of the CDR3: TGTGCCAGCAGCCGGGACAGGGACTACGAGCAGTACTTC.

This chain uses TRBV9 with TRBJ2-3, with D unclear. V lost 2 bases, J lost 1 base, and 8 bases lay in between. Germline values: CDR1 SGDLS, CDR2 YYNGEE. The CDR3 totals 14 residues. Here the CDR3 reads CASSVQAGTDTQYF. The CDR3 DNA is TGTGCCAGCAGCGTTCAGGCGGGCACAGATACGCAGTATTTT.